The clone carrying this TCR beta chain was observed a single time. The repertoire was sequenced with immunoSEQ multiplex PCR; TCRdb's copy has only in-frame clones and lacks some. Counted here are 25,000 to 35,000 clones, about 94% occurring once; the ten biggest clones make up around 26%. Germline V CDR1 and CDR2: SQVTM, ANQGSEA. CDR3 length: 12 residues. Trimming removed 8 bases at V and 3 bases at J, with 13 bases between. The data were obtained in a study of T cell clones after liver transplantation. Study overall: Without induction therapy, subjects received standard immunosuppression until 12-24 months post-transplant. Samples came pre-transplant, pre-randomization before withdrawal, and post-randomization after withdrawal ended.

The J gene is TRBJ1-2, the V gene TRBV29-1; perhaps TRBD1 as D (5 bases). This sequence was found in a human patient who received a liver transplant. The graft donor may account for some of the T cells. The sequencing used CD8+ T cells from blood, collected 12 months after liver transplant. The CDR3 is CSWGGTDYGYTF. In nucleotides, the CDR3 is TGCAGCTGGGGAGGGACGGACTATGGCTACACCTTC.